Listed here are 5 T cell receptor beta chains from one sample, sequenced in a study of memory CD8 T cells in hepatitis C reinfection. Stated time point: pre-reinfection, 55 to 20 weeks before reinfection detection. The sorted cells went straight to TCR sequencing with no prior in vitro expansion. The data were produced by immunoSEQ multiplex PCR, yet TCRdb's version contains in-frame clones alone and is incomplete. The repertoire holds 50,000 or so clones, with under 90% as singletons. The source material was naive CD8+ T cells sorted from blood. The receptors derive from a man younger than 35 with hepatitis C virus infection.

In its sample, this clone was seen a few times. The chain has TRBV27 and TRBJ2-7, with TRBD1 identical over 7 bases. Germline CDR1 is MNHEY and CDR2 is SMNVEV (reference sequence). There are 16 residues in the CDR3. The V and J ends lost 4 bases and 0 bases, in that order; junction bases with no gene match: 9. The CDR3 reads CASSSRQGTLSYEQYF. CDR3 bases: TGTGCCAGCAGTTCAAGACAGGGTACCCTCTCCTACGAGCAGTACTTC.

This clone was seen more than once but under ten times. The gene calls are TRBV4-3 and TRBJ1-1; TRBD1 agrees at 8 bases. With V trimmed by 2 bases and J by 4 bases, 15 bases remained unmatched. The V gene's germline CDR1 is LGHNA and CDR2 YSLEER. This CDR3 is 18 amino acids long. CDR3: CASSQIVSPDRDGTEAFF. CDR3 nucleotide sequence: TGCGCCAGCAGCCAAATAGTTAGTCCGGACAGGGATGGCACTGAAGCTTTCTTT.

The V and J genes are TRBV27 and TRBJ2-7; 12 nucleotides align to TRBD2. There are 17 residues in the CDR3. The V segment lost 3 bases and the J segment 3 bases; nucleotides outside the gene matches: 9. Germline assignment: CDR1 MNHEY and CDR2 SMNVEV (reference sequence). The CDR3 reads CASSFSSGRADFYEQYF. The CDR3 nucleotides read TGTGCCAGCAGTTTTTCTAGCGGGAGGGCCGACTTCTACGAGCAGTACTTC.

V and J are TRBV7-9 and TRBJ1-6; D uncertain. V shed 5 bases and J shed 6 bases, with 17 bases lying between them. Germline V lookup: CDR1 SEHNR, CDR2 FQNEAQ (reference sequence). The CDR3 is made up of 16 amino acids. The CDR3, as DNA: TGTGCCAGCAGCGTCACAAGAGGAGAGGGTAATTCACCCCTCCACTTT. As protein: CASSVTRGEGNSPLHF.

This CDR3 is CASSPKQVPEAFF. DNA for the CDR3: TGTGCCAGTAGTCCGAAACAGGTCCCTGAAGCTTTCTTT. V usage is TRBV19 and J usage is TRBJ1-1; weak D call: TRBD1 (5 bases). Trimming removed 5 bases from V and 6 bases from J, with 13 bases in between. The CDR3 has 13 amino acids. Germline lookup yields CDR1 LNHDA and CDR2 SQIVND (reference sequence). Filled out from reference TRBV19 and TRBJ1-1, the complete variable domain reads DGGITQSPKYLFRKEGQNVTLSCEQNLNHDAMYWYRQDPGQGLRLIYYSQIVNDFQKGDIAEGYSVSREKKESFPLTVTSAQKNPTAFYLCASSPKQVPEAFFGQGTRLTVV.